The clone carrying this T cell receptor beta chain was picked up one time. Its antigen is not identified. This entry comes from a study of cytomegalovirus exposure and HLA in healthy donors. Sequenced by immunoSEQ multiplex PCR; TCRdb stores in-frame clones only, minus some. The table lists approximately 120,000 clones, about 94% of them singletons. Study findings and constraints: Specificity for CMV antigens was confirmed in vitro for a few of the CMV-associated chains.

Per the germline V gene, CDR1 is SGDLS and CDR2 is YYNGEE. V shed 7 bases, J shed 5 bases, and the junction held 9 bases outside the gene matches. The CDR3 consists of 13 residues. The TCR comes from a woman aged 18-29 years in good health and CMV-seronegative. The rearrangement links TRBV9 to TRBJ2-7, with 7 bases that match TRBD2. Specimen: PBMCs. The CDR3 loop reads CASSLGEGHEQYF. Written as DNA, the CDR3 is TGTGCCAGCTCCTTAGGGGAGGGGCACGAGCAGTACTTC. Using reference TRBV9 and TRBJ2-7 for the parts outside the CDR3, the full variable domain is DSGVTQTPKHLITATGQRVTLRCSPRSGDLSVYWYQQSLDQGLQFLIQYYNGEERAKGNILERFSAQQFPDLHSELNLSSLELGDSALYFCASSLGEGHEQYFGPGTRLTVT.